This TCR beta chain was sequenced during a study of CD8 T cells in ankylosing spondylitis. Findings and limits, study-wide: Reportedly, disease-linked clones are significantly enriched in ankylosing spondylitis patients' matched synovial fluid. The authors found the disease-linked clones to be CD8+ and relatively rare in peripheral blood.

As the method for making TCR beta libraries, quantitative 5'-RACE with molecular barcodes was used. TCRdb independently ran MiXCR on the 5' RACE reads; one entry per CDR3 protein. Among some 150,000 distinct CDR3 sequences listed, about an eighth were seen once. Comments on this clonotype: The antigen is not known.

CDR1 is SGHRS and CDR2 is YFSETQ in the germline V gene. The CDR3 is made up of 15 amino acids. Trimming cost V 0 bases and J 3 bases, with 11 bases left between them. The specimen was blood, either unsorted or a sorted T cell fraction (not recorded which). The TCR originated in a female donor with ankylosing spondylitis or in good health (not recorded which). The chain uses TRBV5-1 and TRBJ2-3; a possible D gene is TRBD1 (5 bases). CDR3 DNA: TGCGCCAGCAGCTTGGTGGCAGGGATAACAGATACGCAGTATTTT. Translated, it gives CASSLVAGITDTQYF.